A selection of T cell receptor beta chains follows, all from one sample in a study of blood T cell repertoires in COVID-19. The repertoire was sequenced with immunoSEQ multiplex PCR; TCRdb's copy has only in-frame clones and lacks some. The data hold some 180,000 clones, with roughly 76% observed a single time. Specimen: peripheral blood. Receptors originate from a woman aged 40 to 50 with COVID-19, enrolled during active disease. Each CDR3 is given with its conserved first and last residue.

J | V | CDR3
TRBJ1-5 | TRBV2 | CASSPALAGGNQPQHF
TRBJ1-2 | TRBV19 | CASSMSSAGADGYTF
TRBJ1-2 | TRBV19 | CASNQKNSVFGYTF
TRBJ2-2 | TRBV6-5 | CASSYSRQGAGELFF
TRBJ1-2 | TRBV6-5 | CASSQGYEHGYTF
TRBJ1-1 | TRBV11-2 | CASSLLSAGTEAFF
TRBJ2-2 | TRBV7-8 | CASSLVRGWAGELFF
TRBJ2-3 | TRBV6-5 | CASTDITDTQYF
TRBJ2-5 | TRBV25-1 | CASIPSPTSSNRETQYF
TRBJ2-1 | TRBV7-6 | CASSLVAGVIYNEQFF
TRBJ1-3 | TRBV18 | CASSPLQDPPGNTIYF
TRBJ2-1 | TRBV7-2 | CASSLIASGDYNEQFF
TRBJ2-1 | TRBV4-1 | CASSQGLGDEQFF
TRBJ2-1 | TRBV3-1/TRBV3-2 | CASSQLASEQFF
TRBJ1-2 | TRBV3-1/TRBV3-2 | CASRQTGVTDGYTF
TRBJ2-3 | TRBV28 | CASSLTGGGTDTQYF